The present T cell receptor beta chain was sequenced within a study of PD-L1 blockade in urothelial cancer. The wider study: The patients had undergone anywhere from 0 to 3 prior chemotherapy regimens.

Libraries were prepared by immunoSEQ multiplex PCR; TCRdb keeps only in-frame clonotypes and omits some of them. The sample yields tens of thousands of clones, approximately 91% seen once. The germline CDR1 and CDR2 sequences are SGHTS and YDEGEE. This CDR3 comprises 15 residues. V lost 2 bases to trimming and J lost 6 bases; unmatched junction nucleotides: 6. Time point in this sample: peripheral blood 6 weeks after treatment start. The V gene is TRBV5-8, the J gene TRBJ1-5; 9 nucleotides line up with TRBD1. The starting material was PBMCs, obtained around atezolizumab (anti-PD-L1) treatment. This sequence originates from a man aged 60-69 years with urothelial cancer. The CDR3 region is CASSFGTGYVQPQHF. CDR3 in DNA: TGTGCCAGCAGCTTTGGGACAGGGTATGTTCAGCCCCAGCATTTT.